This entry concerns a single T cell receptor (beta chain). Method: immunoSEQ multiplex PCR; TCRdb's copy keeps in-frame clones and lacks some. The sample holds 200,000 to 300,000 clones, approximately 90% seen once. The data derive from a study of blood T cell repertoires in COVID-19. For the study at large: Whether acute or convalescent, the COVID-19 samples came from the United States, Italy and Spain.

Trimming pared 3 bases from V and 0 bases from J, leaving 17 bases between. Germline V gives CDR1 LNHDA, CDR2 SQIVND (reference sequence). The CDR3 is made up of 17 amino acids. The clonotype comes from a woman aged 40 to 49 with acute COVID-19. This chain links TRBV19 with TRBJ1-1, with no clear D. Sequencing input: PBMCs or T cells enriched from blood (not recorded which). The CDR3 sequence: CASSIPSGNPMNTEAFF. CDR3 bases: TGTGCCAGTAGTATTCCTTCGGGGAACCCCATGAACACTGAAGCTTTCTTT.